These T cell receptor beta chains were read from a single sample in a study of beta chain features in type 1 diabetes. Clones were sequenced by immunoSEQ multiplex PCR, and TCRdb holds only the in-frame ones, with some missing. The sample shows tens of thousands of clones, roughly three fifths of them seen only once. The specimen sequenced was Tregs from blood. The receptor source for this set is a woman aged 18 to 35 in good health. Both conserved end residues are part of each CDR3. The D gene is left open where the match is weak. Only some rows state a clone size, as once, few, many or a class for expanded clones.

j_call: TRBJ1-1
cdr3_length: 14
d_call: NA
v_call: TRBV18
clone_size: NA
cdr3_nt: TGTGCCAGCTCACCTCCCACGGCGGGCTCTGAAGCTTTCTTT
cdr3_aa: CASSPPTAGSEAFF

j_call: TRBJ1-2
cdr3_length: 13
d_call: NA
v_call: TRBV9
clone_size: few
cdr3_nt: TGTGCCAGCAGCCGGGAGTCAGGGACGGGCTACACCTTC
cdr3_aa: CASSRESGTGYTF

j_call: TRBJ2-1
cdr3_length: 15
d_call: NA
v_call: TRBV7-9
clone_size: NA
cdr3_nt: TGTGCCAGCAGCCCGCAACCAGACTCCTACAATGAGCAGTTCTTC
cdr3_aa: CASSPQPDSYNEQFF

j_call: TRBJ1-6
cdr3_length: 13
d_call: NA
v_call: TRBV19
clone_size: few
cdr3_nt: TGTGCCAGTTCGACAGTCAGGGATTCACCCCTCCACTTT
cdr3_aa: CASSTVRDSPLHF

j_call: TRBJ1-1
cdr3_length: 14
d_call: NA
v_call: TRBV2
clone_size: NA
cdr3_nt: TGTGCCAGCAGTCCGCGGTCCGTGAACACTGAAGCTTTCTTT
cdr3_aa: CASSPRSVNTEAFF

j_call: TRBJ2-7
cdr3_length: 13
d_call: TRBD1
v_call: TRBV29-1
clone_size: NA
cdr3_nt: TGCAGCGTCATGGGGACAGGGGCCTACGAGCAGTACTTC
cdr3_aa: CSVMGTGAYEQYF

j_call: TRBJ2-5
cdr3_length: 15
d_call: NA
v_call: TRBV28
clone_size: NA
cdr3_nt: TGTGCCAGCAGTTTTGGTACGCCGGGGCAAGAGACCCAGTACTTC
cdr3_aa: CASSFGTPGQETQYF

j_call: TRBJ2-7
cdr3_length: 13
d_call: TRBD2
v_call: TRBV5-1
clone_size: NA
cdr3_nt: TGCGCCAGCAGGGTCCGGGGGGGCTACGAGCAGTACTTC
cdr3_aa: CASRVRGGYEQYF

j_call: TRBJ1-5
cdr3_length: 15
d_call: TRBD1
v_call: TRBV7-9
clone_size: few
cdr3_nt: TGTGCCAGCAGCCTGGGGACAGGGTCGAATCAGCCCCAGCATTTT
cdr3_aa: CASSLGTGSNQPQHF

j_call: TRBJ2-7
cdr3_length: 14
d_call: TRBD1
v_call: TRBV6-5
clone_size: few
cdr3_nt: TGTGCCAGCAGCCTCGGACAGGGGCCCTACGAGCAGTACTTC
cdr3_aa: CASSLGQGPYEQYF

j_call: TRBJ2-3
cdr3_length: 16
d_call: NA
v_call: TRBV30
clone_size: NA
cdr3_nt: TGTGCCTGGAGTCAACTGGGTAGAGGGGGAACAGATACGCAGTATTTT
cdr3_aa: CAWSQLGRGGTDTQYF

j_call: TRBJ2-1
cdr3_length: 15
d_call: TRBD2
v_call: TRBV7-3
clone_size: NA
cdr3_nt: TGTGCCAGCAGCTTCAGCGGGGGGGCCTACAATGAGCAGTTCTTC
cdr3_aa: CASSFSGGAYNEQFF

j_call: TRBJ2-3
cdr3_length: 15
d_call: TRBD2
v_call: TRBV4-3
clone_size: NA
cdr3_nt: TGCGCCAGCAGCCGAACGACTAGCGGCACAGATACGCAGTATTTT
cdr3_aa: CASSRTTSGTDTQYF

j_call: TRBJ2-3
cdr3_length: 13
d_call: TRBD1
v_call: TRBV7-9
clone_size: NA
cdr3_nt: TGTGCCAGCAGCTTCAGGGGGTCAGATACGCAGTATTTT
cdr3_aa: CASSFRGSDTQYF

j_call: TRBJ1-1
cdr3_length: 17
d_call: TRBD1
v_call: TRBV18
clone_size: NA
cdr3_nt: TGTGCCAGCTCATGGGACAGGGGGCAAGTTGTCAACACTGAAGCTTTCTTT
cdr3_aa: CASSWDRGQVVNTEAFF

j_call: TRBJ2-3
cdr3_length: 15
d_call: TRBD2
v_call: TRBV10-3
clone_size: NA
cdr3_nt: TGTGCCATCAGCCGACTAGCGACTAGCACAGATACGCAGTATTTT
cdr3_aa: CAISRLATSTDTQYF

j_call: TRBJ1-2
cdr3_length: 17
d_call: TRBD1
v_call: TRBV9
clone_size: NA
cdr3_nt: TGTGCCAGCAGCGTAGAGGGCAGGGGGAGCTTCGGCTATGGCTACACCTTC
cdr3_aa: CASSVEGRGSFGYGYTF

j_call: TRBJ1-1
cdr3_length: 17
d_call: TRBD1
v_call: TRBV7-9
clone_size: NA
cdr3_nt: TGTGCCAGCAGCCCCGTCCCGGGACAGGGGGCGAACACTGAAGCTTTCTTT
cdr3_aa: CASSPVPGQGANTEAFF

j_call: TRBJ1-1
cdr3_length: 13
d_call: NA
v_call: TRBV30
clone_size: NA
cdr3_nt: TGTGCCTGGAGAACAGGCGTTAGCACTGAAGCTTTCTTT
cdr3_aa: CAWRTGVSTEAFF

j_call: TRBJ1-4
cdr3_length: 14
d_call: TRBD1
v_call: TRBV2
clone_size: NA
cdr3_nt: TGTGCCAGCAGTACCGGGACAGGGGTTGAAAAACTGTTTTTT
cdr3_aa: CASSTGTGVEKLFF

j_call: TRBJ1-1
cdr3_length: 14
d_call: NA
v_call: TRBV5-1
clone_size: NA
cdr3_nt: TGCGCCAGCAGCTTGGGGACTGATAACACTGAAGCTTTCTTT
cdr3_aa: CASSLGTDNTEAFF

j_call: TRBJ2-7
cdr3_length: 13
d_call: TRBD1
v_call: TRBV7-2
clone_size: NA
cdr3_nt: TGTGCCAGCAGCCTTGGGACAGCGTACGAGCAGTACTTC
cdr3_aa: CASSLGTAYEQYF

j_call: TRBJ1-2
cdr3_length: 19
d_call: TRBD1
v_call: TRBV19
clone_size: NA
cdr3_nt: TGTGCCAGTAGTATTCTTGGAATTTCTGGTTCAGGGGGTAGCTATGGCTACACCTTC
cdr3_aa: CASSILGISGSGGSYGYTF

j_call: TRBJ2-3
cdr3_length: 16
d_call: TRBD2
v_call: TRBV11-3
clone_size: NA
cdr3_nt: TGTGCCAGCAGCCCTTCACTAGCGGGAGGGTCTGATACGCAGTATTTT
cdr3_aa: CASSPSLAGGSDTQYF

j_call: TRBJ2-3
cdr3_length: 14
d_call: NA
v_call: TRBV6-5
clone_size: once
cdr3_nt: TGTGCCAGCAGTCTGGACTACCAATCAGATACGCAGTATTTT
cdr3_aa: CASSLDYQSDTQYF

j_call: TRBJ2-1
cdr3_length: 15
d_call: TRBD2
v_call: TRBV2
clone_size: NA
cdr3_nt: TGTGCCAGCAGTGCGGGACTAGCGGCTTACAATGAGCAGTTCTTC
cdr3_aa: CASSAGLAAYNEQFF

j_call: TRBJ1-2
cdr3_length: 15
d_call: NA
v_call: TRBV23-1
clone_size: few
cdr3_nt: TGCGCCAGCAGTCAATCGGAAGGGGGTACAGATGGCTACACCTTC
cdr3_aa: CASSQSEGGTDGYTF

j_call: TRBJ2-7
cdr3_length: 15
d_call: NA
v_call: TRBV7-6
clone_size: NA
cdr3_nt: TGTGCCAGCAGCTTAGAGCCCGGACAACTCTACGAGCAGTACTTC
cdr3_aa: CASSLEPGQLYEQYF

j_call: TRBJ1-2
cdr3_length: 14
d_call: NA
v_call: TRBV19
clone_size: NA
cdr3_nt: TGTGCCAGTAGTATCGCAACAGGGCCCTATGGCTACACCTTC
cdr3_aa: CASSIATGPYGYTF

j_call: TRBJ2-1
cdr3_length: 13
d_call: NA
v_call: TRBV10-1
clone_size: few
cdr3_nt: TGCGCCAGCAGTGAGACCTTCGGGACACCCCAGTTCTTC
cdr3_aa: CASSETFGTPQFF

j_call: TRBJ1-2
cdr3_length: 13
d_call: TRBD1
v_call: TRBV9
clone_size: NA
cdr3_nt: TGTGCCAGCAGCGTGACAGGGGGCCTACCAGGAACCTTC
cdr3_aa: CASSVTGGLPGTF

j_call: TRBJ1-2
cdr3_length: 18
d_call: TRBD1
v_call: TRBV18
clone_size: NA
cdr3_nt: TGTGCCAGCTCACCCAAAGGACAGGGGGCAATCGACTACTATGGCTACACCTTC
cdr3_aa: CASSPKGQGAIDYYGYTF

j_call: TRBJ1-5
cdr3_length: 14
d_call: TRBD1
v_call: TRBV11-2
clone_size: NA
cdr3_nt: TGTGCCAGCAGCTTTGCAGGGGGGAATCAGCCCCAGCATTTT
cdr3_aa: CASSFAGGNQPQHF

j_call: TRBJ2-7
cdr3_length: 14
d_call: NA
v_call: TRBV7-9
clone_size: NA
cdr3_nt: TGTGCCAGCAGCTTAGGCGGGGATTTCTACGAGCAGTACTTC
cdr3_aa: CASSLGGDFYEQYF

j_call: TRBJ2-6
cdr3_length: 16
d_call: NA
v_call: TRBV5-1
clone_size: few
cdr3_nt: TGCGCCAGCAGCTTTGTCAGGCCCTCTGGGGCCAACGTCCTGACTTTC
cdr3_aa: CASSFVRPSGANVLTF

j_call: TRBJ2-7
cdr3_length: 16
d_call: TRBD1
v_call: TRBV5-1
clone_size: NA
cdr3_nt: TGCGCCAGCAGCCGGTTTGAATCGACAGGGAACAACGAGCAGTACTTC
cdr3_aa: CASSRFESTGNNEQYF

j_call: TRBJ2-1
cdr3_length: 12
d_call: NA
v_call: TRBV18
clone_size: NA
cdr3_nt: TGTGCCAGCTCACCACTTCAGTATGAGCAGTTCTTC
cdr3_aa: CASSPLQYEQFF

j_call: TRBJ2-5
cdr3_length: 13
d_call: NA
v_call: TRBV5-1
clone_size: NA
cdr3_nt: TGCGCCAGCAGCTTACCGCAGGGAGAGACCCAGTACTTC
cdr3_aa: CASSLPQGETQYF

j_call: TRBJ2-1
cdr3_length: 12
d_call: TRBD1
v_call: TRBV11-2
clone_size: few
cdr3_nt: TGTGCCAGCAGCTCAACAGGGGTAGAGCAGTTCTTC
cdr3_aa: CASSSTGVEQFF

j_call: TRBJ2-1
cdr3_length: 15
d_call: NA
v_call: TRBV7-2
clone_size: few
cdr3_nt: TGTGCCAGCAGCTTAGACGGGGTCGGCTACAATGAGCAGTTCTTC
cdr3_aa: CASSLDGVGYNEQFF

j_call: TRBJ2-7
cdr3_length: 17
d_call: NA
v_call: TRBV2
clone_size: once
cdr3_nt: TGTGCCAGCAGTGAAAGGTTGGCAGGGCCGAGCTCCTACGAGCAGTACTTC
cdr3_aa: CASSERLAGPSSYEQYF

j_call: TRBJ1-1
cdr3_length: 13
d_call: NA
v_call: TRBV7-9
clone_size: NA
cdr3_nt: TGTGCCAGCGGGCCAGGAGGTCGCACTGAAGCTTTCTTT
cdr3_aa: CASGPGGRTEAFF

j_call: TRBJ1-3
cdr3_length: 16
d_call: TRBD1
v_call: TRBV5-1
clone_size: NA
cdr3_nt: TGCGCCAGCAGCTTGGCCCCGGACAGGTTCGGGGACACCATATATTTT
cdr3_aa: CASSLAPDRFGDTIYF

j_call: TRBJ2-7
cdr3_length: 14
d_call: TRBD1
v_call: TRBV6-5
clone_size: NA
cdr3_nt: TGTGCCAGCAGACGTCGGGACAGAGGGGGCGAGCAGTACTTC
cdr3_aa: CASRRRDRGGEQYF

j_call: TRBJ2-7
cdr3_length: 14
d_call: TRBD1
v_call: TRBV9
clone_size: NA
cdr3_nt: TGTGCCAGCAGCGTAGGACAGGGTACCTACGAGCAGTACTTC
cdr3_aa: CASSVGQGTYEQYF

j_call: TRBJ1-2
cdr3_length: 15
d_call: NA
v_call: TRBV5-1
clone_size: once
cdr3_nt: TGCGCCAGCAGCTTCCAGGAAACAGGGTCCGACGGCTACACCTTC
cdr3_aa: CASSFQETGSDGYTF

j_call: TRBJ2-4
cdr3_length: 12
d_call: TRBD2
v_call: TRBV7-2
clone_size: NA
cdr3_nt: TGTGCCAGCAGCCAAGGGACTAGCGGGCGCTACTTC
cdr3_aa: CASSQGTSGRYF

j_call: TRBJ1-2
cdr3_length: 14
d_call: TRBD1
v_call: TRBV30
clone_size: NA
cdr3_nt: TGTGCCTGGAGTGTATCGGCAGGGGGCCACGGCTACACCTTC
cdr3_aa: CAWSVSAGGHGYTF

j_call: TRBJ2-2
cdr3_length: 18
d_call: TRBD2
v_call: TRBV7-9
clone_size: NA
cdr3_nt: TGTGCCAGCAGCCTCGCCCGACTAGCGGGGGGGCGTGGCGGGGAGCTGTTTTTT
cdr3_aa: CASSLARLAGGRGGELFF

j_call: TRBJ2-5
cdr3_length: 12
d_call: TRBD2
v_call: TRBV7-8
clone_size: NA
cdr3_nt: TGTGCCACCCGGCGGGGGGAAGAGACCCAGTACTTC
cdr3_aa: CATRRGEETQYF

j_call: TRBJ2-7
cdr3_length: 14
d_call: NA
v_call: TRBV6-6
clone_size: NA
cdr3_nt: TGTGCCAGCAGACTAACCGGGGTCTCCTACGAGCAGTACTTC
cdr3_aa: CASRLTGVSYEQYF

j_call: TRBJ2-5
cdr3_length: 15
d_call: TRBD1
v_call: TRBV5-1
clone_size: NA
cdr3_nt: TGCGCCAGCAGCTCGGGGACAGGGGCTGAGGAGACCCAGTACTTC
cdr3_aa: CASSSGTGAEETQYF

j_call: TRBJ1-2
cdr3_length: 14
d_call: TRBD1
v_call: TRBV6-6
clone_size: NA
cdr3_nt: TGTGCCAGCAGTGACAGGGTCCAAAACTATGGCTACACCTTC
cdr3_aa: CASSDRVQNYGYTF